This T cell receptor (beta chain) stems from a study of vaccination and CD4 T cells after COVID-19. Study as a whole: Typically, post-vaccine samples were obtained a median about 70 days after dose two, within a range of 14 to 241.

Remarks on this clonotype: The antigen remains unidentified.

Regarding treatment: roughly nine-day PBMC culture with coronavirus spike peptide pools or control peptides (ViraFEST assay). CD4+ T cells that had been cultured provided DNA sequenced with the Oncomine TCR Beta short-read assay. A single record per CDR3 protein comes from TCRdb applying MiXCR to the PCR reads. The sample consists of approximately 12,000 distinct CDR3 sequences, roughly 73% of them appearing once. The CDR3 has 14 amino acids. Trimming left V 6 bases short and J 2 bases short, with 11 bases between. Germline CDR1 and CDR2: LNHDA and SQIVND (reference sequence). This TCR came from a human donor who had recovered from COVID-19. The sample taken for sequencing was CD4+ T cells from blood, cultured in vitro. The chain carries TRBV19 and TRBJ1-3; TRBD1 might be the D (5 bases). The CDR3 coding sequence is TGTGCCAGTAGCTCGACAGTCACTGGAAACACCATATATTTT. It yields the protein CASSSTVTGNTIYF.